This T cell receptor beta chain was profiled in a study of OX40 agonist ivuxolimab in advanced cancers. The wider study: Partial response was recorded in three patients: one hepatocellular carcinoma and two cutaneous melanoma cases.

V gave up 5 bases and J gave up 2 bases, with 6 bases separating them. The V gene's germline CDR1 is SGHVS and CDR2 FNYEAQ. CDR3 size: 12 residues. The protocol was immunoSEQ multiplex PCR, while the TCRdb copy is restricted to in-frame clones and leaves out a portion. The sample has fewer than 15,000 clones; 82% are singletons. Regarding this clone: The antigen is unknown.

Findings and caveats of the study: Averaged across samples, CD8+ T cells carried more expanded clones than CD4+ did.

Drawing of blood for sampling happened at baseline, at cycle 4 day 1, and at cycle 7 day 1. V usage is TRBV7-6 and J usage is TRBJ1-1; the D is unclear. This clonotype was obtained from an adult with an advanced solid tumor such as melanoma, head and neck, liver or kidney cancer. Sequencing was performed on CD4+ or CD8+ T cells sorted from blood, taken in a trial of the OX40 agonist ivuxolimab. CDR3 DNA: TGTGCCAGCAGCCCCGACAACACTGAAGCTTTCTTT. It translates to CASSPDNTEAFF.